Each of the 29 T cell receptor beta chains below was sequenced from the same sample in a study of shared clonotypes between healthy human individuals. Using immunoSEQ multiplex PCR, the repertoire was profiled, and TCRdb retains in-frame clones only, with some absent. Of approximately 530,000 clones in the sample, 95% to 97% were seen once. Sequencing was carried out using naive CD4+ T cells sorted from blood. Subset specified: CD45RA+ positively selected. The receptors derive from a woman younger than 45 in good health.

The J gene is TRBJ1-1, the V gene TRBV2; TRBD1 is a possible D gene (5 bases). Germline CDR1 reads SNHLY; CDR2 reads FYNNEI. This CDR3 region has 12 residues. V was pared by 3 bases and J by 4 bases, with 6 bases between. CDR3 in amino acids: CASSDRGTEAFF. The CDR3 DNA follows: TGTGCCAGCAGTGATAGGGGCACTGAAGCTTTCTTT.

This chain links TRBV18 with TRBJ1-1; 9 nucleotides line up with TRBD1. V was clipped by 10 bases and J by 4 bases; unmatched bases: 10. The CDR3 spans 14 residues. The V gene's germline CDR1 is KGHSH and CDR2 LQKENI. CDR3 amino acids: CATLPQGAGTEAFF. The CDR3 nucleotides read TGTGCCACCCTACCACAGGGGGCTGGCACTGAAGCTTTCTTT.

The rearrangement joins TRBV19 to TRBJ2-1; 9 nucleotides match TRBD1. Per the germline V gene, CDR1 is LNHDA and CDR2 is SQIVND (reference sequence). The J segment lost 7 bases and the V segment lost 6 bases, leaving 7 bases of the junction unmatched. The CDR3 covers 14 residues. In DNA form, the CDR3 reads TGTGCCAGTAGGGACAGGGGTAGAGGGAATGAGCAGTTCTTC. Translated, it gives CASRDRGRGNEQFF.

The chain is built from TRBV11-2 and TRBJ1-5; a possible D gene is TRBD1 (5 bases). From germline, CDR1 is SGHAT and CDR2 FQNNGV. The CDR3 runs to 14 residues. Trimming shortened V by 6 bases and J by 7 bases, and 16 bases separated the two germline ends. This CDR3 is CASSFTGAGQPQHF. The CDR3 bases are TGTGCCAGCAGTTTCACAGGCGCAGGGCAGCCCCAGCATTTT.

J is TRBJ2-7 and V is TRBV11-1; D is unresolved. Germline lookup yields CDR1 SGHAT and CDR2 FQDESV (reference sequence). Trimming removed 3 bases from V and 3 bases from J, with 12 bases in between. CDR3 length: 14 amino acids. The CDR3: CASSFSGPNYEQYF. Here the CDR3 DNA reads TGTGCCAGCAGCTTCAGTGGCCCCAACTACGAGCAGTACTTC.

The V call is TRBV27, the J call TRBJ1-2; possibly TRBD1 for D (5 bases). CDR1 and CDR2 (germline): MNHEY, SMNVEV (reference sequence). Deletions cut 6 bases from V and 8 bases from J, with 16 bases between. This CDR3 has 13 amino acids. The CDR3 sequence is CASSAVGVRGYTF. In DNA form, the CDR3 reads TGTGCCAGCAGCGCAGTGGGGGTTCGGGGCTACACCTTC.

The rearrangement uses TRBV28 and TRBJ2-1, with TRBD2 matching over 11 bases. Germline V CDR1 and CDR2: MDHEN, SYDVKM. Losses at the gene ends were 5 bases for V and 6 bases for J; bases not matched to a gene: 9. This CDR3 is 16 amino acids long. In DNA, the CDR3 is TGTGCCAGCAGTCAATTAGCGGGAGGGCCACTCAATGAGCAGTTCTTC. This codes for CASSQLAGGPLNEQFF. The complete variable domain, with remaining parts taken from reference TRBV28 and TRBJ2-1, reads DVKVTQSSRYLVKRTGEKVFLECVQDMDHENMFWYRQDPGLGLRLIYFSYDVKMKEKGDIPEGYSVSREKKERFSLILESASTNQTSMYLCASSQLAGGPLNEQFFGPGTRLTVL.

The chain recombines TRBV11-3 with TRBJ2-1, with 10 bases aligning to TRBD2. The V gene end was trimmed by 2 bases and the J gene end by 1 base; junction bases not matched to a gene: 8. This CDR3 has 18 amino acids. Germline V lookup: CDR1 SGHNT, CDR2 YENEEA. The CDR3, as DNA: TGTGCCAGCAGCTTATCCCGGGGTAGCGGGAGGTCCTACAATGAGCAGTTCTTC. Translation: CASSLSRGSGRSYNEQFF.

In this sample, this clone turned up once. V usage is TRBV28 and J usage is TRBJ2-7, with 8 bases matching TRBD1. CDR1 MDHEN and CDR2 SYDVKM come from the germline V gene. V gave up 3 bases and J gave up 6 bases; unmatched junction bases: 16. This CDR3 has 17 residues. The CDR3 DNA sequence: TGTGCCAGCAGTTTCCCCATATACAGGGGGTGGAACGGCGAGCAGTACTTC. Translating it yields CASSFPIYRGWNGEQYF.

Turning to this clone: Other nucleotide sequences in the sample specify the same CDR3. This chain joins TRBV28 and TRBJ1-3, with a tentative D call TRBD1 (5 bases). Trimming removed 5 bases from V and 0 bases from J, with 5 bases in between. This CDR3 has 13 residues. CDR1 is MDHEN and CDR2 is SYDVKM in the germline V gene. The CDR3 loop is CASSDSSGNTIYF. CDR3 DNA sequence: TGTGCCAGCAGTGACAGCTCTGGAAACACCATATATTTT.

This sequence joins TRBV28 and TRBJ2-2; no definite D call. Germline-derived CDR1 and CDR2 are MDHEN and SYDVKM. This CDR3 is built from 13 residues. Trimming took 7 bases from V and 2 from J, leaving 8 bases between them. The CDR3 nucleotides are TGTGCCAGCACTACACCTAACACCGGGGAGCTGTTTTTT. It encodes CASTTPNTGELFF.

The chain uses TRBV6-1 and TRBJ2-7; D unresolved. CDR3 length: 15 residues. V was trimmed by 4 bases and J by 2 bases, leaving 15 bases between them. CDR1 is MNHNS and CDR2 is SASEGT in the germline V gene. CDR3: CASSVQPGRTYEQYF. For the CDR3, the DNA is TGTGCCAGCAGTGTTCAGCCCGGACGGACCTACGAGCAGTACTTC.

V and J are TRBV6-5 and TRBJ2-1; no reliable D call. This CDR3 region has 10 residues. Germline CDR1 is MNHEY and CDR2 is SVGAGI. Trimming shortened V by 7 bases and J by 7 bases, and 5 bases separated the two germline ends. The CDR3 region is CASNDNEQFF. In DNA, the CDR3 is TGTGCCAGCAATGATAATGAGCAGTTCTTC.

This chain joins TRBV7-6 and TRBJ2-6; D uncertain. From germline, CDR1 is SGHVS and CDR2 FNYEAQ. The CDR3 consists of 15 residues. Trimming cost V 6 bases and J 0 bases, with 9 bases left between them. The CDR3 sequence is CASRQKSSGANVLTF. In DNA form, the CDR3 reads TGTGCCAGCAGACAAAAGAGCTCTGGGGCCAACGTCCTGACTTTC.

The chain uses TRBV5-1 and TRBJ1-1; 8 bases match TRBD1. V dropped 5 bases and J dropped 5; count of bases not matched to a gene: 14. Germline-derived CDR1 and CDR2 are SGHRS and YFSETQ. The CDR3 consists of 16 residues. CDR3: CASSPKQGARLTEAFF. CDR3 DNA sequence: TGCGCCAGCAGTCCCAAGCAGGGGGCTCGGTTGACTGAAGCTTTCTTT.

The chain uses TRBV4-2 and TRBJ2-2; tentatively, D is TRBD1 (6 bases). The CDR3 is 16 amino acids. The germline V gene has CDR1 LGHNA and CDR2 YNFKEQ. Between the trimmed V and J ends, which lost 0 bases and 1 base, there was a span of 9 bases. CDR3 in DNA: TGTGCCAGCAGCCAAGAGGGGGCCCGGAACACCGGGGAGCTGTTTTTT. Translating it yields CASSQEGARNTGELFF.

On this clone itself: Other DNA sequences in this specimen translate into the identical CDR3. The chain combines TRBV28 with TRBJ1-3, with D tentatively TRBD1 (5 bases). The V end lost 6 bases, the J end lost 3 bases, and 12 bases lay between the germline ends. The CDR3 is made up of 14 amino acids. The germline gives CDR1 MDHEN, CDR2 SYDVKM. CDR3 coding DNA: TGTGCCAGCAGCCTCCAGGGCGGTGGAAACACCATATATTTT. This encodes CASSLQGGGNTIYF.

This clone was counted a single time. The rearrangement joins TRBV5-4 to TRBJ2-5; D uncertain. V gave up 0 bases and J gave up 1 base, with 13 bases separating them. This CDR3 is built from 16 residues. Germline V lookup: CDR1 SGHNT, CDR2 YYREEE (reference sequence). CDR3: CASSLDKSARQETQYF. The CDR3 DNA follows: TGTGCCAGCAGCTTGGATAAAAGTGCCCGCCAAGAGACCCAGTACTTC.

The J gene is TRBJ2-7, the V gene TRBV9, with D possibly being TRBD1 (5 bases). Trimming shortened V by 0 bases and J by 7 bases, and 17 bases separated the two germline ends. The CDR3 consists of 15 residues. The V gene's germline CDR1 is SGDLS and CDR2 YYNGEE. In DNA, the CDR3 is TGTGCCAGCAGCGTAGGATGGTCAGGGTCTAGGGAGCAGTACTTC. Protein: CASSVGWSGSREQYF.

V usage is TRBV5-1 and J usage is TRBJ1-4; 9 bases align to TRBD1. Germline V gene lookup returns CDR1 SGHRS and CDR2 YFSETQ. The junction had 8 bases not matched to a gene; V was cut back by 4 bases and J by 7 bases. This CDR3 is built from 15 residues. The CDR3 region is CASSRGTGLAEKLFF. The CDR3 DNA reads as TGCGCCAGCAGCAGAGGGACAGGGTTGGCTGAAAAACTGTTTTTT.

V usage is TRBV7-9 and J usage is TRBJ2-3; the match to TRBD2 covers 8 bases. The CDR3 spans 16 residues. Per germline, CDR1 SEHNR and CDR2 FQNEAQ (reference sequence). V dropped 1 base and J dropped 0; count of bases not matched to a gene: 3. The CDR3 coding sequence is TGTGCCAGCAGCTTAGGGACTAGCTTTAGCACAGATACGCAGTATTTT. It translates to CASSLGTSFSTDTQYF.

The chain carries TRBV6-1 and TRBJ2-3; D perhaps matches TRBD2 (6 bases). The germline CDR1 and CDR2 sequences are MNHNS and SASEGT. V was pared by 3 bases and J by 2 bases, with 12 bases between. There are 15 residues in the CDR3. Here the CDR3 DNA reads TGTGCCAGCAGTGATTCCGGGACTCACACAGATACGCAGTATTTT. Encoded protein: CASSDSGTHTDTQYF.

The rearrangement uses TRBV6-6 and TRBJ2-5, with D possibly TRBD2 on 6 matching bases. Trimming pared 6 bases from V and 5 bases from J, leaving 16 bases between. Per germline, CDR1 MNHNY and CDR2 SVGAGI (reference sequence). This CDR3 spans 14 amino acids. CDR3 sequence (DNA): TGTGCCAGCAGCCCCGGAGGGCCCCAGGAGACCCAGTACTTC. Its translation: CASSPGGPQETQYF.

V gene TRBV5-4 combines with J gene TRBJ2-7, with TRBD2 matching 7 bases. The CDR3 has 16 residues. Germline loops: CDR1 SGHNT, CDR2 YYREEE (reference sequence). The trim removed 4 bases at V and 2 bases at J, leaving 12 bases unmatched. Here the CDR3 reads CASSAGTNPPTYEQYF. In DNA, the CDR3 is TGTGCCAGCAGCGCGGGGACTAATCCCCCAACCTACGAGCAGTACTTC.

V gene TRBV5-1 combines with J gene TRBJ1-4; D is uncertain. The germline V and J ends were trimmed by 0 bases and 0 bases, with 12 bases remaining between them. The length of the CDR3 is 17 residues. Germline V gene lookup returns CDR1 SGHRS and CDR2 YFSETQ. In nucleotides, the CDR3 is TGCGCCAGCAGCTTGGACGTGGATGGGGCAACTAATGAAAAACTGTTTTTT. Its translation is CASSLDVDGATNEKLFF.

The chain uses TRBV6-5 and TRBJ2-5; D may be TRBD1 (6 bases). V was clipped by 7 bases and J by 2 bases, with 14 bases between them. Germline CDR1 and CDR2: MNHEY and SVGAGI. The CDR3 loop spans 14 amino acids. The CDR3 is CASTTTQGQETQYF. As DNA, the CDR3 is TGTGCCAGCACCACGACCCAGGGGCAAGAGACCCAGTACTTC.

CDR3 coding DNA: TGTGCCAGCAGGGGACAGGAGGACTTGAAGGCTGAAGCTTTCTTT. This gives the protein CASRGQEDLKAEAFF. The rearrangement links TRBV6-6 to TRBJ1-1; 8 nucleotides agree with TRBD1. From germline, CDR1 is MNHNY and CDR2 SVGAGI (reference sequence). The CDR3 sequence is 15 residues long. J gave up 6 bases and V 6 bases, and 12 bases lay outside the gene matches.

The V gene is TRBV5-1, the J gene TRBJ1-1; D may be TRBD1 (5 bases). CDR3 length: 14 amino acids. Looked up from germline, CDR1 is SGHRS and CDR2 is YFSETQ. Between the trimmed V and J ends, which lost 1 base and 5 bases, there was a span of 12 bases. CDR3 sequence reads: CASSLQGVNTEAFF. CDR3 nucleotide sequence: TGCGCCAGCAGCTTGCAAGGGGTAAATACTGAAGCTTTCTTT. The whole variable domain, filled in from reference TRBV5-1 and TRBJ1-1, reads KAGVTQTPRYLIKTRGQQVTLSCSPISGHRSVSWYQQTPGQGLQFLFEYFSETQRNKGNFPGRFSGRQFSNSRSEMNVSTLELGDSALYLCASSLQGVNTEAFFGQGTRLTVV.

V and J are TRBV6-5 and TRBJ2-7, with 9 nucleotides matching TRBD1. CDR3 length: 15 amino acids. Germline V gene sequence: CDR1 MNHEY, CDR2 SVGAGI. Trimming at V came to 7 bases and at J to 6 bases, leaving 13 bases not matched to a gene. CDR3 nucleotide sequence: TGTGCCAGCACCTATGACGGGACAGGGCCTGGCGAGCAGTACTTC. Its protein product is CASTYDGTGPGEQYF.